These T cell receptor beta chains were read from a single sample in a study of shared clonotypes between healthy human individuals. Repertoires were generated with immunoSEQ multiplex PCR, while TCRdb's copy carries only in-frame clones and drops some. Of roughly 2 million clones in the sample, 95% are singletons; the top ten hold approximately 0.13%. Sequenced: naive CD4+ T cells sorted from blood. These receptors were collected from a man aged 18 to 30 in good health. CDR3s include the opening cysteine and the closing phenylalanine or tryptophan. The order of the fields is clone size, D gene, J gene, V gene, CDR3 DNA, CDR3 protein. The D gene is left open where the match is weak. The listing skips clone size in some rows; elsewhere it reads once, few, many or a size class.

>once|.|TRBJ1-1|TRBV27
TGTGCCAGCAGTTTACAACAGGGTACAAACACTGAAGCTTTCTTT
CASSLQQGTNTEAFF
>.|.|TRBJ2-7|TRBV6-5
TGTGCCAGCGGATTGGACCTTACCTACGAGCAGTACTTC
CASGLDLTYEQYF
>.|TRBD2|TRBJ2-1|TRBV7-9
TGTGCCAGCAGCGGCCCAAGCGGGAGCTCCTACAATGAGCAGTTCTTC
CASSGPSGSSYNEQFF
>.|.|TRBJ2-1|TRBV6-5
TGTGCCAGCCAGGACGGGAGTTCTGGAAATGAGCAGTTCTTC
CASQDGSSGNEQFF
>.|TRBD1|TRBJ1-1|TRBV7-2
TGTGCCAGCAGCTTAGATGCGGACAGGGGGCGTACTGAAGCTTTCTTT
CASSLDADRGRTEAFF
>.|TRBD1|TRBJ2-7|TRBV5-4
TGTGCCAGCGCCCCGACAGGGGATCGGGAGCAGTACTTC
CASAPTGDREQYF
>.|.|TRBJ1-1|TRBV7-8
TGTGCCAGCAGCTTAGAAGTGAACACTGAAGCTTTCTTT
CASSLEVNTEAFF
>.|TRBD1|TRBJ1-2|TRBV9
TGTGCCAGCAGCCCCGAACAGGGGGTGAGGTATGGCTACACCTTC
CASSPEQGVRYGYTF
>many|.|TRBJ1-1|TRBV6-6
TGTGCCAGCAGTTACTCGGGCAGCCGAGCTTTCTTT
CASSYSGSRAFF
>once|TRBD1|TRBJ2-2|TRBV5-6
TGTGCCAGCAGGTTGTGGGACAGGGATGAGGTCGGGGAGCTGTTTTTT
CASRLWDRDEVGELFF
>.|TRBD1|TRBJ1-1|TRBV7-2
TGTGCCAGCAGCCGCAACAGGGGAGGGACTGAAGCTTTCTTT
CASSRNRGGTEAFF
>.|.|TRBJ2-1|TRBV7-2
TGTGCCAGCAGCTTAGGACGAGCATCCCACAATGAGCAGTTCTTC
CASSLGRASHNEQFF
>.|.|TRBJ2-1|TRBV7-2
TGTGCCAGCAGCCTGACCTACAATGAGCAGTTCTTC
CASSLTYNEQFF
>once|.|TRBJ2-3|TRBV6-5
TGTGCCAGCACCCCCACGGTCACCACCGGGACGCAGTATTTT
CASTPTVTTGTQYF
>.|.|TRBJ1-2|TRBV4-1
TGCGCCAGCAGCCAAGAGCCAGGAAACTATGGCTACACCTTC
CASSQEPGNYGYTF
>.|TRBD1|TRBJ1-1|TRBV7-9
TGTGCCAGCAGCTCATACCCGGGACAGATGAACACTGAAGCTTTCTTT
CASSSYPGQMNTEAFF
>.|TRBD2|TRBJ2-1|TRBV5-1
TGCGCCAGCAGCTCGGGGACTAGCGGAATCTCCTACAATGAGCAGTTCTTC
CASSSGTSGISYNEQFF